One and the same sample provided the 2 T cell receptor beta chains below, sequenced in a study of cytomegalovirus exposure and HLA in healthy donors. Researchers ran the PCR with 60 Vbeta and 13 Jbeta primers. Data came from immunoSEQ multiplex PCR; TCRdb stores just in-frame clones and leaves some out. There are more than 90,000 clones in the sample; approximately 64% occur only once, and under 6% lies in the top ten. Input material: PBMCs. The receptors here all came from a boy aged 5-17 years in good health and CMV-seropositive.

The rearrangement joins TRBV2 to TRBJ1-3; 9 bases agree with TRBD1. Trimming cost V 4 bases and J 0 bases; bases outside gene matches: 1. The length of the CDR3 is 15 residues. Germline CDR1 SNHLY, CDR2 FYNNEI. CDR3 sequence reads: CASSGDRVSGNTIYF. CDR3 bases: TGTGCCAGCAGTGGGGACAGGGTCTCTGGAAACACCATATATTTT. Based on the CDR3 plus reference TRBV2 and TRBJ1-3, the full variable domain is EPEVTQTPSHQVTQMGQEVILRCVPISNHLYFYWYRQILGQKVEFLVSFYNNEISEKSEIFDDQFSVERPDGSNFTLKIRSTKLEDSAMYFCASSGDRVSGNTIYFGEGSWLTVV.

The CDR3 bases are TGTGCCATCAGTCCTGGACAGGGTCTGAACACTGAAGCTTTCTTT. Translated, it gives CAISPGQGLNTEAFF. The V and J genes are TRBV10-3 and TRBJ1-1, with TRBD1 identical over 8 bases. CDR3 size: 15 residues. After removal of 5 bases from V and 0 bases from J, the junction contained 5 bases not matched to a gene. Germline V gene sequence: CDR1 ENHRY, CDR2 SYGVKD.